This T cell receptor (beta chain) was captured in a study of blood T cell repertoires in COVID-19. About the research overall: The United States, Italy and Spain were the sources of the acute and convalescent COVID-19 samples. From T cells, B-cell-depleted T cells, or PBMCs came the material, which was cDNA or gDNA.

In the authors' methods: Reference gene primer amplification yielded estimated nucleated cell counts. TCRdb keeps only in-frame clones here, not all; method: immunoSEQ multiplex PCR. V and J calls and clone size are as listed in that table; D and trimming were resolved from the DNA. Of around 100,000 clones listed, more than 75% are singletons. The length of the CDR3 is 16 residues. Germline loops: CDR1 SGHRS, CDR2 YFSETQ. V lost 1 base and J 2 bases, leaving 14 bases between the germline ends. This rearrangement joins TRBV5-1 to TRBJ2-3; a possible D gene is TRBD1 (6 bases). The sequence was collected from a woman between 25 and 40 years old with acute or convalescent COVID-19. The sample was peripheral blood. The CDR3 nucleotides read TGCGCCAGCAGCTTGTGGGGGCCGGGGAACACAGATACGCAGTATTTT. Amino acids: CASSLWGPGNTDTQYF.